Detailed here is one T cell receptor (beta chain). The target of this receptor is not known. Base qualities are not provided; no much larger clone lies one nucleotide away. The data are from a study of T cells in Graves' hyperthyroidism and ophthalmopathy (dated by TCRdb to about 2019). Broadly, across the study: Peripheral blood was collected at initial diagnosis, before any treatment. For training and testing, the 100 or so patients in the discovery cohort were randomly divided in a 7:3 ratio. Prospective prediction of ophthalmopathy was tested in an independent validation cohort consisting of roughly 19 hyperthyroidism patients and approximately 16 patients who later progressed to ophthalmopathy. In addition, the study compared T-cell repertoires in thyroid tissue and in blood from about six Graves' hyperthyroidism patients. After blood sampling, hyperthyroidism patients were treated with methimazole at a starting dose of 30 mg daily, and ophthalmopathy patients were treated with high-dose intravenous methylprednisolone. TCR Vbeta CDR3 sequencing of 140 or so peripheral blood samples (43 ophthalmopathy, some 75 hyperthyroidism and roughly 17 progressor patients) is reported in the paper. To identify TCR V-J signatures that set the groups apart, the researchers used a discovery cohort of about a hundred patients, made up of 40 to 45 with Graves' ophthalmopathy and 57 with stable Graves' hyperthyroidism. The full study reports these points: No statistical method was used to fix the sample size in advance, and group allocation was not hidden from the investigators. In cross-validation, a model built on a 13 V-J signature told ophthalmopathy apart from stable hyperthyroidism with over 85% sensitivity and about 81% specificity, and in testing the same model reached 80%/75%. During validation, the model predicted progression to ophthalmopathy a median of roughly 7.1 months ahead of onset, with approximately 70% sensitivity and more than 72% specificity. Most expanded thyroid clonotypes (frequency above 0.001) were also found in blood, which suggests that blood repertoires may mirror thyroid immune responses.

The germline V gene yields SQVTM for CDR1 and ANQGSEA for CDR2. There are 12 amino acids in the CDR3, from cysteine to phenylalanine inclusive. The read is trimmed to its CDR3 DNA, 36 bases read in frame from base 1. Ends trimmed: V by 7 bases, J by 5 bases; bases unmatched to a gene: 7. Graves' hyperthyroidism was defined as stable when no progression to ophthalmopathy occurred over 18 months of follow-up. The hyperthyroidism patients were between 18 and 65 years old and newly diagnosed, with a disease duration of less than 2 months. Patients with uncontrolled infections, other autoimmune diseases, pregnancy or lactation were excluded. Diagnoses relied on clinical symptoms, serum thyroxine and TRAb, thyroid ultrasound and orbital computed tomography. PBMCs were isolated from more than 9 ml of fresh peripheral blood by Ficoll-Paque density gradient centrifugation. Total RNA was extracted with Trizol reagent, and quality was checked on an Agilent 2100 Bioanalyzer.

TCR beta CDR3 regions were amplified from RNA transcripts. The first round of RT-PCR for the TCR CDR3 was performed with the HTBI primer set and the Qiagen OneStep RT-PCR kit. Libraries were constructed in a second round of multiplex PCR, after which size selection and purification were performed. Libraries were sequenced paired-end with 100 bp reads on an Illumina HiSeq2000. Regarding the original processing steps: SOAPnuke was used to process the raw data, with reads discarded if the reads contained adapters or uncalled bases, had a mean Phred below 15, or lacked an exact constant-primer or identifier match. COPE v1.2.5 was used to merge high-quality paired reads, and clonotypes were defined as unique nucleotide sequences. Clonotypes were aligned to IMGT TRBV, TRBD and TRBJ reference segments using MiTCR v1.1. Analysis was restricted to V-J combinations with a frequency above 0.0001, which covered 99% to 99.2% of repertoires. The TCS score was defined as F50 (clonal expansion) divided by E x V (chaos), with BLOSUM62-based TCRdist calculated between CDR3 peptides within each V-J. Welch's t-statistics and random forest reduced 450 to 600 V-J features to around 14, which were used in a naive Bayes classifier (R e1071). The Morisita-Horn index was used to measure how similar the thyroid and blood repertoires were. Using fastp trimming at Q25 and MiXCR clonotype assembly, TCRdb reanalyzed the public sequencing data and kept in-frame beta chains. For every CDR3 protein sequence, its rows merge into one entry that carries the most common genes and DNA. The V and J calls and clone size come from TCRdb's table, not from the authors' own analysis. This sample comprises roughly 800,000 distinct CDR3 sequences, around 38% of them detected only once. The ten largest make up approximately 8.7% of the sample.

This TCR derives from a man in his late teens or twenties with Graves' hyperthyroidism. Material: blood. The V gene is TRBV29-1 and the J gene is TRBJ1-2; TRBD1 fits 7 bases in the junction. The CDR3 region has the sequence CSADRNSYGYTF. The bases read TGCAGCGCGGACAGGAACAGTTATGGCTACACCTTC.